This T cell receptor (beta chain) was profiled in a study of human T cells and chemical hapten exposure. As for time point: patch test 3, about 24 weeks after DPC sensitization. Treatment here: therapeutic diphenylcyclopropenone sensitization with weekly scalp DPC. TCRdb re-called the RACE reads with MiXCR, one entry per CDR3 protein. This sample yields about 190,000 distinct CDR3 sequences, of which 20% to 25% are seen a single time; roughly 2.4% belongs to the top ten. The CDR3 loop spans 15 amino acids. The V gene lost 2 bases and the J gene lost 0 bases, with 8 bases spanning the gap. Germline assignment: CDR1 SNHLY and CDR2 FYNNEI.

V usage is TRBV2 and J usage is TRBJ2-1; D ambiguous. The sequence came from a woman between 35 and 50 years old with alopecia areata. Some clones in this sample may be carry-over from other donors' samples. The source material was whole blood, sampled in connection with sensitization to the hapten diphenylcyclopropenone (DPC). The CDR3 coding sequence is TGTGCCAGCAGTGAACCAGCCCGCTCCTACAATGAGCAGTTCTTC. This encodes CASSEPARSYNEQFF.